This TCR beta chain was captured by sequencing in a study of cytotoxic CD8 clonotypes in ibrutinib-treated CLL. With 5 bases removed from V and 12 bases from J, the gap between germline ends came to 17 bases. The CDR3 contains 13 residues. The germline V gene has CDR1 SGHNT and CDR2 YENEEA. With sequencing, the targeted depth ranged from 1 in 200,000 to 1 in 1 million T cells. This table comes from immunoSEQ multiplex PCR, and its TCRdb copy is limited to in-frame clones, with some not included. The profile covers around 150,000 clones, with around 84% appearing a single time and roughly 1.9% taken by the ten largest.

This clonotype was sampled from a human donor with chronic lymphocytic leukemia. Sample: PBMCs, taken after 12 months of ibrutinib treatment. The chain couples TRBV11-3 to TRBJ2-1, with D tentatively TRBD1 or TRBD2 (5 bases each). DNA of the CDR3: TGTGCCAGCAGCCCCGGGGCCCCGCACCGGCAGTTCTTC. Its protein is CASSPGAPHRQFF.